The rows below give T cell receptor beta chains drawn from one sample of a study of radiotherapy plus CTLA-4 blockade in lung cancer. Repertoires were generated with immunoSEQ multiplex PCR, while TCRdb's copy carries only in-frame clones and drops some. The table includes over 50,000 clones, 65% to 85% detected once. The sequenced sample was peripheral blood, obtained from a patient treated with radiotherapy plus ipilimumab. These receptors originate from a human donor with non-small cell lung cancer who had a partial response to radiotherapy plus ipilimumab. The CDR3 runs from the conserved cysteine through the conserved F or W. A D gene is named only where the DNA matches it firmly. The listing skips clone size in some rows; elsewhere it reads once, few, many or a size class.

j_gene	v_gene	d_gene	abundance	CDR3aa	CDR3nt
TRBJ1-5	TRBV11-3	TRBD1	NA	CASSRTGQGIAQPQHF	TGTGCCAGCAGCCGGACGGGACAGGGTATCGCTCAGCCCCAGCATTTT
TRBJ2-3	TRBV5-4	TRBD2	NA	CASSTGLATDTQYF	TGTGCCAGCAGTACCGGACTAGCGACAGATACGCAGTATTTT
TRBJ1-4	TRBV11-2	NA	NA	CASSLRGASANEKLFF	TGTGCCAGCAGCTTAAGGGGCGCCAGTGCTAATGAAAAACTGTTTTTT
TRBJ2-6	TRBV4-1	NA	NA	CASSQEGVSNVLTF	TGCGCCAGCAGCCAAGAGGGAGTTTCCAACGTCCTGACTTTC
TRBJ2-2	TRBV9	TRBD2	NA	CASSPPASGVSGELFF	TGTGCCAGCAGCCCCCCGGCTAGCGGGGTTTCCGGGGAGCTGTTTTTT
TRBJ2-1	TRBV19	TRBD1	few	CASSSRQGEGSYNEQFF	TGTGCCAGTAGCTCCCGGCAGGGGGAAGGATCCTACAATGAGCAGTTCTTC
TRBJ2-5	TRBV4-3	TRBD2	NA	CASSQKGGGAPETQYF	TGCGCCAGCAGCCAAAAGGGCGGGGGGGCCCCAGAGACCCAGTACTTC
TRBJ1-3	TRBV9	NA	NA	CASSVLQGSGNTIYF	TGTGCCAGCAGCGTCCTCCAGGGATCTGGAAACACCATATATTTT
TRBJ2-2	TRBV7-9	NA	once	CASSLSDTGELFF	TGTGCCAGCAGCTTAAGCGACACCGGGGAGCTGTTTTTT
TRBJ2-1	TRBV9	NA	NA	CASSPLPTEPMNEQFF	TGTGCCAGCAGCCCTCTACCGACAGAACCTATGAATGAGCAGTTCTTC
TRBJ1-1	TRBV19	NA	NA	CASSMQTGNTEAFF	TGTGCCAGTAGTATGCAGACTGGGAACACTGAAGCTTTCTTT
TRBJ2-7	TRBV7-2	TRBD1	NA	CASSLNPGGPYEQYF	TGTGCCAGCAGCTTAAATCCAGGGGGCCCCTACGAGCAGTACTTC
TRBJ2-3	TRBV6-5	NA	NA	CASSYGASWTDTQYF	TGTGCCAGCAGTTACGGGGCAAGTTGGACAGATACGCAGTATTTT
TRBJ2-7	TRBV7-9	NA	once	CASSLDRRRNEQYF	TGTGCCAGCAGCTTGGACAGAAGAAGGAACGAGCAGTACTTC
TRBJ1-1	TRBV27	TRBD1	NA	CASKTGVNTEAFF	TGTGCCAGCAAAACAGGGGTGAACACTGAAGCTTTCTTT
TRBJ2-2	TRBV5-4	TRBD2	NA	CASSLVRGANTGELFF	TGTGCCAGCAGCTTGGTCCGGGGGGCGAACACCGGGGAGCTGTTTTTT
TRBJ2-7	TRBV2	TRBD1	NA	CASGGQSHSYEQYF	TGTGCCAGCGGGGGACAGAGTCACTCCTACGAGCAGTACTTC
TRBJ1-1	TRBV28	NA	NA	CASSLSLVGTEAFF	TGTGCCAGCAGTTTAAGCCTCGTTGGCACTGAAGCTTTCTTT
TRBJ1-2	TRBV5-4	TRBD1	once	CASSPDRVDGYTF	TGTGCCAGCAGCCCAGACAGGGTAGATGGCTACACCTTC
TRBJ2-3	TRBV11-2	TRBD2	NA	CASRERSGGTTDTQYF	TGTGCCAGCAGGGAGAGGAGCGGGGGGACTACAGATACGCAGTATTTT
TRBJ2-6	TRBV7-3	NA	NA	CATRQGLSGANVLTF	TGTGCCACCCGACAGGGACTCTCTGGGGCCAACGTCCTGACTTTC
TRBJ2-5	TRBV5-4	TRBD1	once	CASSLDDRGRGETQYF	TGTGCCAGCAGCTTGGATGACAGGGGGCGAGGGGAGACCCAGTACTTC
TRBJ1-4	TRBV6-5	NA	NA	CASKTGMNEKLFF	TGTGCCAGCAAAACGGGGATGAATGAAAAACTGTTTTTT
TRBJ2-2	TRBV2	NA	NA	CASSEGGTGRKNGELFF	TGTGCCAGCAGTGAAGGGGGTACAGGGCGTAAGAACGGGGAGCTGTTTTTT
TRBJ2-2	TRBV15	TRBD1	NA	CATSRDNRGGGELFF	TGTGCCACCAGCAGAGACAACAGGGGTGGGGGGGAGCTGTTTTTT
TRBJ2-2	TRBV4-3	TRBD2	NA	CASSQELAGLTGELFF	TGCGCCAGCAGCCAGGAACTAGCGGGGCTCACCGGGGAGCTGTTTTTT
TRBJ1-5	TRBV6-1	TRBD1	NA	CASSERQGNNQPQHF	TGTGCCAGCAGCGAGAGACAGGGGAACAATCAGCCCCAGCATTTT
TRBJ1-5	TRBV19	NA	NA	CASSPLPGKRQPQHF	TGTGCCAGTAGTCCACTTCCAGGGAAAAGACAGCCCCAGCATTTT
TRBJ2-5	TRBV10-3	NA	NA	CAISRDLQETQYF	TGTGCCATCAGCAGGGACTTACAAGAGACCCAGTACTTC
TRBJ1-6	TRBV11-2	TRBD1	NA	CASSSYRGRGSPLHF	TGTGCCAGCAGCTCGTACAGGGGGCGCGGGTCACCCCTCCACTTT
TRBJ2-1	TRBV4-1	NA	NA	CASSSPLDSTSNEQFF	TGCGCCAGCAGCAGCCCTTTGGACAGTACCTCTAATGAGCAGTTCTTC
TRBJ2-2	TRBV5-1	TRBD1	NA	CASSEGAPGELFF	TGCGCCAGCAGCGAGGGGGCGCCCGGGGAGCTGTTTTTT
TRBJ2-7	TRBV19	NA	NA	CASSIQGEQYF	TGTGCCAGTAGTATACAGGGCGAGCAGTACTTC
TRBJ2-7	TRBV6-4	NA	NA	CASSTRGTAGLYEQYF	TGTGCCAGCAGTACCAGGGGGACAGCGGGTTTATACGAGCAGTACTTC
TRBJ1-2	TRBV7-3	TRBD1	NA	CASSREGDRVDGYTF	TGTGCCAGCAGCCGCGAGGGGGACAGGGTGGATGGCTACACCTTC
TRBJ1-5	TRBV10-3	TRBD1	NA	CAISEGTGGYQPQHF	TGTGCCATCAGTGAGGGGACAGGGGGCTATCAGCCCCAGCATTTT
TRBJ2-3	TRBV7-3	TRBD2	NA	CASSFGGSSTDTQYF	TGTGCCAGCAGCTTCGGGGGGTCTAGCACAGATACGCAGTATTTT
TRBJ1-2	TRBV6-1	NA	NA	CAGREAGGYTF	TGTGCCGGCAGGGAAGCGGGCGGCTACACCTTC
TRBJ2-5	TRBV5-4	NA	NA	CASSLEMSKTQYF	TGTGCCAGCAGCTTGGAGATGAGCAAGACCCAGTACTTC
TRBJ1-5	TRBV19	TRBD1	NA	CASSTGTGPVHF	TGTGCCAGTAGTACCGGGACAGGGCCGGTGCATTTT
TRBJ2-7	TRBV6-1	TRBD1	NA	CASSEFGTATYEQYF	TGTGCCAGCAGTGAATTCGGGACAGCGACCTACGAGCAGTACTTC
TRBJ2-7	TRBV2	NA	NA	CASSEVEALSYEQYF	TGTGCCAGCAGTGAAGTAGAGGCCCTCTCCTACGAGCAGTACTTC
TRBJ1-2	TRBV7-9	TRBD1	once	CASSLEGTANYGYTF	TGTGCCAGCAGCTTAGAGGGGACAGCCAATTATGGCTACACCTTC
TRBJ2-7	TRBV6-5	NA	NA	CASSEWGGYYEQYF	TGTGCCAGCAGTGAATGGGGGGGCTACTACGAGCAGTACTTC
TRBJ1-2	TRBV5-1	TRBD1	medium-sized	CASSIDRVIGYTF	TGCGCCAGCAGCATAGACAGGGTGATCGGCTACACCTTC
TRBJ2-2	TRBV7-9	NA	NA	CASSLGQVRTGELFF	TGTGCCAGCAGCTTAGGGCAGGTCCGAACCGGGGAGCTGTTTTTT
TRBJ2-7	TRBV6-1	TRBD1	NA	CASSGRSGTGGEQYF	TGTGCCAGCAGTGGAAGGTCGGGGACAGGGGGCGAGCAGTACTTC
TRBJ2-7	TRBV15	TRBD1	NA	CATSRGGGTGSYEQYF	TGTGCCACCAGCAGGGGGGGTGGGACAGGGTCCTACGAGCAGTACTTC
TRBJ2-7	TRBV4-1	NA	NA	CASSQDMSSYEQYF	TGCGCCAGCAGCCAAGACATGTCCTCCTACGAGCAGTACTTC
TRBJ1-2	TRBV5-1	TRBD1	NA	CASSLEGARGYTF	TGCGCCAGCAGCTTGGAGGGGGCGAGAGGCTACACCTTC
TRBJ1-6	TRBV9	TRBD1	NA	CASSATGSFSPLHF	TGTGCCAGCAGCGCGACAGGGAGTTTCTCACCCCTCCACTTT
TRBJ2-7	TRBV2	TRBD1	few	CASRGATWTGPAYEQYF	TGTGCCAGCAGGGGGGCGACCTGGACAGGGCCTGCCTACGAGCAGTACTTC
TRBJ2-7	TRBV6-6	TRBD1	NA	CASGDRGSYEQYF	TGTGCCAGCGGGGACAGGGGCTCCTACGAGCAGTACTTC
TRBJ2-2	TRBV2	TRBD1	NA	CATTDRGHTGELFF	TGTGCCACCACCGACAGGGGGCACACCGGGGAGCTGTTTTTT
TRBJ1-5	TRBV19	NA	NA	CASSQGKQPQHF	TGTGCCAGTAGTCAGGGGAAGCAGCCCCAGCATTTT
TRBJ2-3	TRBV11-3	NA	NA	CASSFQGTDTQYF	TGTGCCAGCAGCTTCCAGGGCACAGATACGCAGTATTTT
TRBJ2-3	TRBV2	TRBD2	NA	CASSAGTSGYTDTQYF	TGTGCCAGCAGCGCGGGGACTAGCGGTTACACAGATACGCAGTATTTT
TRBJ2-7	TRBV6-5	NA	NA	CASSYTGLPHYEQYF	TGTGCCAGCAGTTACACGGGACTCCCACACTACGAGCAGTACTTC
TRBJ2-5	TRBV15	NA	NA	CATSRPGSETQYF	TGTGCCACCAGCAGACCCGGGTCTGAGACCCAGTACTTC